Below, one T cell receptor beta chain is given with its context. Its antigen is still unknown. No qualities accompany the bases; no much larger clone lies one base away. The CDR3 starts with the cysteine, ends with the phenylalanine, and has 18 residues. This entry keeps only the CDR3 DNA: 54 bases, framed from base 1. V loses 3 bases at its end and J loses 2 bases; junction bases beyond the gene matches: 13. CDR1 LGHNA and CDR2 YSLEER are derived from the germline V gene. The time point label corresponds to: cycle 4 day 1 (C4D1), after more than five weeks of nivolumab. Every trial patient had relapsed after autologous stem cell transplantation, and cohorts A, B and C differed in prior brentuximab vedotin exposure. CD4+ T cells were purified from thawed PBMCs by magnetic negative selection with a Miltenyi CD4+ T cell isolation kit. A total of under 70 patients with relapsed/refractory classical Hodgkin lymphoma made up the trial cohort, and each patient's best overall response was complete response, partial response or progressive disease. Single-agent nivolumab was administered to trial patients in the multi-cohort phase II CheckMate 205 trial. An independent review committee assessed best overall response using the 2007 International Working Group response criteria. Trial PBMCs were collected just before the start of nivolumab (C1D1) and during therapy at cycle 2 day 1 and cycle 4 day 1. Peripheral blood was collected in 8 mL Vacutainer Cell Preparation Tubes, from which PBMCs were isolated by centrifugation and then cryopreserved. Purified CD4+ and CD8+ fractions were generated only in cases for which an additional PBMC sample was available. On LS columns in a quadroMACS separator, the magnetically labelled cells were depleted, and the flow-through was collected as the purified fraction.

The Qiagen DNeasy kit was used to extract genomic DNA both from unsorted PBMCs and from the negatively selected CD4+ and CD8+ fractions. Amplification of TCR beta CDR3 regions was done by immunoSEQ multiplex PCR with primers that anneal to V and J segments. Amplification bias was minimized using a synthetic immune receptor repertoire, and residual bias was removed computationally after sequencing. Regarding the original processing steps: Repertoire diversity was quantified as the Shannon entropy index using custom Python scripts. Unsorted, CD4+ and CD8+ repertoires were analyzed separately, except for combined analyses in which CD4+ and CD8+ sequences were merged in silico. Clonal expansion was defined as a frequency increase of at least 2-fold after treatment compared with C1D1, and clones undetected at baseline were assigned a pseudocount of 0.5. Singleton clones were defined as clones with 0 or 1 copy at C1D1, and non-singleton clones were defined as clones with 2 or more copies. Clones expanded in unsorted samples were annotated as CD4+, CD8+ or unknown by matching protein sequences in sorted samples from the same patient. Wilcoxon tests on paired samples were used to test changes in diversity from C1D1 to C4D1. What TCRdb holds here is the immuneACCESS table cut down to in-frame rearrangements. Part of the clones is not present; checked against another copy, under half of the missing clones reflect an unresolved V gene, and the others are unexplained. V and J calls plus clone size are reproduced from that table; the DNA served to infer D and trimming. In all, the sample holds about 18,000 clones, and approximately 77% of those were seen once. Around 2.3% of the sample is in the top ten clones.

This specimen belongs to a study of PD-1 blockade in classical Hodgkin lymphoma (dated by TCRdb to about 2020). About the study as a whole: Nivolumab dosing was 3 mg/kg intravenously every 2 weeks, continuing until either disease progression or unacceptable toxicity. The study used TCR beta sequencing and CyTOF to define a peripheral blood immune signature of response to PD-1 blockade in classical Hodgkin lymphoma. Results and caveats for the whole study, not just this receptor: Baseline TCR diversity was reported as lower in newly diagnosed patients than in healthy donors, and lower still in relapsed/refractory patients. Baseline diversity similar to that of newly diagnosed patients was observed in trial patients achieving complete response, whereas significantly lower diversity was observed in partial responders and progressors. Patients starting nivolumab less than 1 year after ASCT had lower diversity and were excluded from later analyses to avoid confounding by immune reconstitution. A significant rise by C4D1 was seen in CD4+ but not CD8+ TCR diversity (p=0.0027 vs p=0.16), with the rise being most apparent in complete responders (p=0.02). The study covered only a single clinical trial cohort, and the causes of the repertoire differences, possibly disease activity or prior therapy, were still not defined.

The TCR was taken from a human donor with classical Hodgkin lymphoma. The specimen comprised CD4+ T cells from blood, sampled before the fourth cycle of nivolumab. Recombination linked TRBV4-3 to TRBJ2-1, and TRBD1 aligns with 7 junction nucleotides. For the CDR3, the sequence is CASSHPDTGERAYNEQFF. The nucleotide sequence reads TGCGCCAGCAGCCATCCCGATACAGGGGAAAGGGCCTACAATGAGCAGTTCTTC.